This T cell receptor (beta chain) is drawn from a study of naive and memory T cell subsets. General study findings and limits: TCR transcript changes with activation or differentiation may affect this RNA method. Higher TCR numbers at tuberculin sites reflect T cell infiltration, per interpretation.

This clonotype was counted ten times or more. Its target is unknown. The sample's treatment: skin biopsy from PPD injection site in Mantoux-positive individual. An oligonucleotide containing a UMI was ligated to the 3' end of TCR cDNA. Reverse transcription used DNase-treated unsorted total RNA, aiming for roughly 1 to 1000 ng. Amplification of ligated cDNA took four PCR rounds with SP2 and nested alpha and beta constant primers. TCRdb reprocessed the UMI-ligation and nested PCR reads with MiXCR, giving one entry per CDR3 protein. Of around 33,000 distinct CDR3 sequences detected, less than 8.5% appear once; the ten largest clones hold roughly 3.3%. The V segment lost 7 bases and the J segment 4 bases; nucleotides outside the gene matches: 9. The CDR3 extends over 13 amino acids. Germline CDR1 reads SQVTM; CDR2 reads ANQGSEA.

This receptor was taken from an adult in good health. Here the sequenced sample was skin, taken from a tuberculin skin test site. V usage is TRBV29-1 and J usage is TRBJ1-2, with 7 positions matching TRBD1. CDR3 protein: CSARQGASYGYTF. In DNA form, the CDR3 reads TGCAGCGCCCGACAGGGAGCTAGCTATGGCTACACCTTC.